This T cell receptor (beta chain) was identified in a study of T cell changes during pregnancy in multiple sclerosis. Germline V gene lookup returns CDR1 MNHEY and CDR2 SMNVEV (reference sequence). The CDR3 totals 14 residues. V was clipped by 6 bases and J by 0 bases; unmatched bases: 4. Generated by immunoSEQ multiplex PCR, the TCRdb table keeps only in-frame clones and is missing some. The sample shows around 24,000 clones, around nine tenths of them seen only once. This rearrangement joins TRBV27 to TRBJ1-1; 7 bases fit TRBD1. This sequence originates from a female donor in good health, enrolled as a control in a pregnancy study. The source was CD4+ T cells from peripheral blood mononuclear cells, collected in the second trimester of pregnancy. CDR3 loop: CASRSTGVNTEAFF. The CDR3 DNA follows: TGTGCCAGCAGGTCCACAGGGGTGAACACTGAAGCTTTCTTT.